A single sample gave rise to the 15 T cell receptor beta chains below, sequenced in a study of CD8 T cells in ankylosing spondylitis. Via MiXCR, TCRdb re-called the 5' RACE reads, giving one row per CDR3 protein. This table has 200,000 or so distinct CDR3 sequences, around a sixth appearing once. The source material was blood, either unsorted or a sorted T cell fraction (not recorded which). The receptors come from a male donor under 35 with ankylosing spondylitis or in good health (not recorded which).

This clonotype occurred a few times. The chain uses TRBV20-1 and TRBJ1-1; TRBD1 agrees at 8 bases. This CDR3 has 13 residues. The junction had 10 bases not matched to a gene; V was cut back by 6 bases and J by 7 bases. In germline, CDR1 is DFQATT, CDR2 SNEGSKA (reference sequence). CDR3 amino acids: CSAVTGGTNEAFF. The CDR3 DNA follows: TGCAGTGCCGTAACAGGGGGTACTAATGAAGCTTTCTTT.

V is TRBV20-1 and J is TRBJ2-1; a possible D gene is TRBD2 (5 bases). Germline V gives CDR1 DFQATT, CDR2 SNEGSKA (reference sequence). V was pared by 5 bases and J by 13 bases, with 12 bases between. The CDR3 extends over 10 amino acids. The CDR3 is CSAGIREQFF. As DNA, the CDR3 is TGCAGTGCTGGGATACGGGAACAGTTCTTC.

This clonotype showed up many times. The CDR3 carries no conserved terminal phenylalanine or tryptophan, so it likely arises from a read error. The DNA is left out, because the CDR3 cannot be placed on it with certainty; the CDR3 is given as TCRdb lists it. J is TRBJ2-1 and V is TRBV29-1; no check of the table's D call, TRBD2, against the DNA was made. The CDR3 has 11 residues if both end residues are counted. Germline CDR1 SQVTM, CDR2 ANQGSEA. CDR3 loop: CSLLDGPVPLV.

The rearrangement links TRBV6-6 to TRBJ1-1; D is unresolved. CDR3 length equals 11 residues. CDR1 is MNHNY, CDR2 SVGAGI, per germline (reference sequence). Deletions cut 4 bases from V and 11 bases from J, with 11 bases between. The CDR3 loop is CASSFKVWAFF. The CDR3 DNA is TGTGCCAGCAGTTTTAAGGTTTGGGCTTTCTTT.

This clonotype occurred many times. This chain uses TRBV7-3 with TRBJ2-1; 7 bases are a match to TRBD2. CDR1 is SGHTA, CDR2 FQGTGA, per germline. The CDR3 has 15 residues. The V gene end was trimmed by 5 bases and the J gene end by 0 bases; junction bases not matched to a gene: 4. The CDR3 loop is CASSRGGGSYNEQFF. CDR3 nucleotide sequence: TGTGCCAGCAGCCGCGGCGGGGGCTCCTACAATGAGCAGTTCTTC.

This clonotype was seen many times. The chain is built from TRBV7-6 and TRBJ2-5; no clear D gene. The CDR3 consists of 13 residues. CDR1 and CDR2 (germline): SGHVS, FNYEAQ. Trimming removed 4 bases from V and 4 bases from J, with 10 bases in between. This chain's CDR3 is CASSYIGRETQYF. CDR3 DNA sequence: TGTGCCAGCAGCTACATAGGAAGAGAGACCCAGTACTTC.

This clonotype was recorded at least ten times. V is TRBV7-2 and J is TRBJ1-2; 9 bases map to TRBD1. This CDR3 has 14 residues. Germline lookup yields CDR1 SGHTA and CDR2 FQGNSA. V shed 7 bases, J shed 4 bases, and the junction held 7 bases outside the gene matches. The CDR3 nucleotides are TGTGCCAGCAACCGGGACAGGGTCAGCTATGGCTACACCTTC. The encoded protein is CASNRDRVSYGYTF.

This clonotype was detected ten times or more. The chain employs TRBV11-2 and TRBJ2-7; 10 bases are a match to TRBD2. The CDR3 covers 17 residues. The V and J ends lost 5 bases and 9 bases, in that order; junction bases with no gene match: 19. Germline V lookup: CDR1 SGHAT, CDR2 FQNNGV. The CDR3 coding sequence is TGTGCCAGCAGCACCGGAATACGGGTTAAAGCGGGAGGGCGGCAGTACGTC. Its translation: CASSTGIRVKAGGRQYV.

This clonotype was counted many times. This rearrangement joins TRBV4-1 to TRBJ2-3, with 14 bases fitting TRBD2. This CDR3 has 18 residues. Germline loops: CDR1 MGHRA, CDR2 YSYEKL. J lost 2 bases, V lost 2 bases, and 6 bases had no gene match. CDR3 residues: CASSQLQTSGRATDTQYF. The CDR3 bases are TGCGCCAGCAGCCAACTCCAGACTAGCGGGAGGGCCACAGATACGCAGTATTTT.

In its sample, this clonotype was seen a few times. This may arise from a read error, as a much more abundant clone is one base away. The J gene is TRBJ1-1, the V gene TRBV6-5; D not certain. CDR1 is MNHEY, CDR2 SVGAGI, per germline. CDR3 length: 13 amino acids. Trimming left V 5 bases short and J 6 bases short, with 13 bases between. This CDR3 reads CASSHHDGPEAFF. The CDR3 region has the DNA TGTGCCAGCAGTCACCACGACGGCCCTGAAGCTTTCTTT.

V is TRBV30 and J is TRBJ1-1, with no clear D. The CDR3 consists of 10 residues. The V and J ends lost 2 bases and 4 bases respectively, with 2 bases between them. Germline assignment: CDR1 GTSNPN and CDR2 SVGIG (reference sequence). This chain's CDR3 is CAWSTTEAFF. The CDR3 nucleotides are TGTGCCTGGAGTACCACTGAAGCTTTCTTT.

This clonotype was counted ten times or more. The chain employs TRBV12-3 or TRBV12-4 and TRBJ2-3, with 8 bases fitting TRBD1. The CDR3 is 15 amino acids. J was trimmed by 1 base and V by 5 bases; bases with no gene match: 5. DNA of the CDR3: TGTGCCAGCAGTACCCGACAGGGGCGCACAGATACGCAGTATTTT. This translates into CASSTRQGRTDTQYF.

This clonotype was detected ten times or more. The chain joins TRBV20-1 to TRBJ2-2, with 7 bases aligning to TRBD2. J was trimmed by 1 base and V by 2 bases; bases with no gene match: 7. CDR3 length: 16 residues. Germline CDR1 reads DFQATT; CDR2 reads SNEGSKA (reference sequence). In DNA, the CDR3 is TGCAGTGCTAGACCGCTAGCGGAGAAGAACACCGGGGAGCTGTTTTTT. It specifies CSARPLAEKNTGELFF.

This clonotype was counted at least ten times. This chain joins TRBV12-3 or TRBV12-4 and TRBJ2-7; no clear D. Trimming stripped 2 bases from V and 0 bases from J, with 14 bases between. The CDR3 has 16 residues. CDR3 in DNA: TGTGCCAGCAGTTTAATGGTTTCAGACGGCTCCTACGAGCAGTACTTC. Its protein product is CASSLMVSDGSYEQYF.

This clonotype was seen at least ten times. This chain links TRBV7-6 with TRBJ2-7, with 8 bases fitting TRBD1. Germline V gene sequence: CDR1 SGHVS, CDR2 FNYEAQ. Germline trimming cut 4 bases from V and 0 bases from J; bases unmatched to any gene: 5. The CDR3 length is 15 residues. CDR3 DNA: TGTGCCAGCAGCTCCCAGGGACAGGCCTCCTACGAGCAGTACTTC. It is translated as CASSSQGQASYEQYF.